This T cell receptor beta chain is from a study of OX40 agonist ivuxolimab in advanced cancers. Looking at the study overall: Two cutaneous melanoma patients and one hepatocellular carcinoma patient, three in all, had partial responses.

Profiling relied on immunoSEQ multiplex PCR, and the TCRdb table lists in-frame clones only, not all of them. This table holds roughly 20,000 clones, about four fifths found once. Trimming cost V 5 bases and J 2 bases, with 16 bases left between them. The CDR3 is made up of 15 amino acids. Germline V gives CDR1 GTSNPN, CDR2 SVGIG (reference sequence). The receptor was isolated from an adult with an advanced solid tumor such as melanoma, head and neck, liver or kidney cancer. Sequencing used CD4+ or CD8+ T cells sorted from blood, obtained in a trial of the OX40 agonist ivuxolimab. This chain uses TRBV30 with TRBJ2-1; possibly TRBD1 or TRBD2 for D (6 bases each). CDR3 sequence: CAWVRGERPYNEQFF. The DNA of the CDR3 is TGTGCCTGGGTTAGGGGGGAGAGACCCTACAATGAGCAGTTCTTC.